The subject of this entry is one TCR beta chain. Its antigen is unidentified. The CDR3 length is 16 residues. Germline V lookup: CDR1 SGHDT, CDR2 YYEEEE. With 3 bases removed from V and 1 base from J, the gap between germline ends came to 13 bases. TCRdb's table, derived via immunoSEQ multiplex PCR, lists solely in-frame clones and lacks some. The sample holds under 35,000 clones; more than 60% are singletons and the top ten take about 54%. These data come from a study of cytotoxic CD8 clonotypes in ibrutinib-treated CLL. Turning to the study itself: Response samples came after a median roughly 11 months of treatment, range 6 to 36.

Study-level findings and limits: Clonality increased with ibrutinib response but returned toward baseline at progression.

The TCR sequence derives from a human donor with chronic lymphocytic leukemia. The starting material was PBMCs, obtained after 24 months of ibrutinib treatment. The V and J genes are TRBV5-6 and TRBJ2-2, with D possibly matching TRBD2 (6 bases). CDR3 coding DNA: TGTGCCAGCAGCTCCCATTCGGGGGTGAACACCGGGGAGCTGTTTTTT. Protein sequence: CASSSHSGVNTGELFF.